The 20 T cell receptor beta chains listed next were all sequenced from one sample in a study of blood T cell repertoires in COVID-19. Produced via immunoSEQ multiplex PCR; TCRdb's table is partial and in-frame only. The profile shows 250,000 to 350,000 clones, around 90% of them singletons. Sequencing input: peripheral blood. The receptor set was obtained from a woman in her fifties or sixties who had recovered from COVID-19.

Only a few counts were recorded for this clone. The rearrangement joins TRBV28 to TRBJ1-2; TRBD1 aligns across 9 bases. Unmatched junction bases numbered 7, after V lost 6 bases and J lost 2 bases. Germline CDR1 reads MDHEN; CDR2 reads SYDVKM. The CDR3 length is 15 residues. The CDR3 here is CASSTPGTGNYGYTF. DNA of the CDR3: TGTGCCAGCAGCACACCCGGGACAGGGAACTATGGCTACACCTTC.

The chain uses TRBV5-6 and TRBJ2-7; weak D call: TRBD1 (6 bases). The CDR3 extends over 14 amino acids. The V gene lost 4 bases and the J gene lost 2 bases, with 13 bases spanning the gap. In germline, CDR1 is SGHDT, CDR2 YYEEEE. CDR3 nucleotide sequence: TGTGCCAGCAGCACCCAGGGGACCACCTACGAGCAGTACTTC. It is translated as CASSTQGTTYEQYF.

This chain uses TRBV5-4 with TRBJ1-3; 10 nucleotides line up with TRBD1. Germline assignment: CDR1 SGHNT and CDR2 YYREEE (reference sequence). This CDR3 spans 17 amino acids. V gave up 4 bases and J gave up 0 bases; unmatched junction bases: 7. Here the CDR3 DNA reads TGTGCCAGCAGCAGTCCGGGACAGGGGAGCTCTGGAAACACCATATATTTT. Protein sequence: CASSSPGQGSSGNTIYF.

This clone is a singleton in its sample. The rearrangement joins TRBV5-4 to TRBJ2-1, with 9 nucleotides matching TRBD1. In germline, CDR1 is SGHNT, CDR2 YYREEE (reference sequence). The CDR3 totals 15 residues. With V trimmed by 0 bases and J by 3 bases, 1 base remained unmatched. CDR3 amino acids: CASSLVGQGYNEQFF. CDR3 DNA sequence: TGTGCCAGCAGCTTGGTGGGACAGGGCTACAATGAGCAGTTCTTC.

The chain links TRBV5-5 to TRBJ2-3; TRBD2 might be the D (8 bases). Germline CDR1 SGHKS, CDR2 YYEKEE (reference sequence). CDR3 length: 17 residues. Trimming removed 4 bases from V and 4 bases from J, with 22 bases in between. Here the CDR3 reads CASSLGRGGGRSDTQYF. CDR3 nucleotides: TGTGCCAGCAGCCTTGGCAGGGGGGGCGGGAGGTCAGATACGCAGTATTTT.

The rearrangement links TRBV19 to TRBJ1-3, with no clear D. The germline V gene encodes CDR1 LNHDA and CDR2 SQIVND (reference sequence). The V and J ends lost 5 bases and 1 base respectively, with 9 bases between them. This CDR3 spans 14 amino acids. CDR3 protein: CASSGGKSGNTIYF. DNA for the CDR3: TGTGCCAGTAGTGGCGGCAAGTCTGGAAACACCATATATTTT.

The chain employs TRBV4-2 and TRBJ1-1; 9 positions match TRBD1. This CDR3 is built from 16 residues. Germline V gives CDR1 LGHNA, CDR2 YNFKEQ. With 3 bases clipped from V and 1 base from J, the junction kept 6 bases outside the gene matches. The CDR3 region is CASSQPDRGSNTEAFF. The CDR3 DNA sequence: TGTGCCAGCAGCCAGCCGGACAGGGGATCGAACACTGAAGCTTTCTTT.

The rearrangement joins TRBV4-1 to TRBJ1-2; D is possibly TRBD1 (5 bases). The CDR3 has 18 residues. V dropped 0 bases and J dropped 2 bases, with 19 bases sitting between them. Germline V lookup: CDR1 MGHRA, CDR2 YSYEKL. CDR3 protein: CASSQDRGAADRNYGYTF. The CDR3 bases are TGCGCCAGCAGCCAAGATCGCGGGGCCGCGGATAGGAACTATGGCTACACCTTC.

V and J are TRBV12-3 or TRBV12-4 and TRBJ1-2; possibly TRBD1 for D (6 bases). The CDR3 runs to 13 residues. The V gene lost 5 bases and the J gene lost 8 bases, with 15 bases spanning the gap. Here the CDR3 DNA reads TGTGCCAGCAGTAAACAGGGAAGAGGAGGCTACACCTTC. It translates to CASSKQGRGGYTF.

The V and J genes are TRBV9 and TRBJ1-1, with D maybe TRBD1 (6 bases). Germline V gene lookup returns CDR1 SGDLS and CDR2 YYNGEE. The ends were cut back, 1 base at V and 6 bases at J, with 10 bases in the middle. This CDR3 comprises 13 residues. CDR3 nucleotide sequence: TGTGCCAGCAGCGTATTACAGGGTGCTGAAGCTTTCTTT. As protein: CASSVLQGAEAFF.

The chain combines TRBV5-1 with TRBJ2-3; no firm D call. This CDR3 is built from 13 residues. The germline V gene encodes CDR1 SGHRS and CDR2 YFSETQ. Trimming removed 4 bases at V and 4 bases at J, with 10 bases between. The CDR3: CASSPNSADTQYF. The CDR3 nucleotides are TGCGCCAGCAGCCCCAACTCGGCAGATACGCAGTATTTT.

The chain employs TRBV2 and TRBJ2-6; D perhaps matches TRBD1 (5 bases). Germline V lookup: CDR1 SNHLY, CDR2 FYNNEI. The V end lost 5 bases, the J end lost 2 bases, and 10 bases lay between the germline ends. The CDR3 is 15 amino acids. The CDR3 coding sequence is TGTGCCAGCAGTACAATCAGGGCTGGGGCCAACGTCCTGACTTTC. Amino acids: CASSTIRAGANVLTF.

V gene TRBV6-2 or TRBV6-3 combines with J gene TRBJ1-2, with 10 nucleotides matching TRBD1. The germline V gene encodes CDR1 MNHEY and CDR2 SVGEGT. The trim removed 6 bases at V and 8 bases at J, leaving 9 bases unmatched. There are 14 residues in the CDR3. CDR3 in DNA: TGTGCCAGCAGCCCGTTTGGGACAGGGGACGGCTACACCTTC. Protein: CASSPFGTGDGYTF.

The V gene is TRBV10-3, the J gene TRBJ1-3; D is unresolved. Trimming took 11 bases from V and 0 from J, leaving 14 bases between them. The germline V gene has CDR1 ENHRY and CDR2 SYGVKD. The CDR3 covers 14 residues. CDR3: CASESASSGNTIYF. The CDR3 DNA follows: TGTGCCTCCGAATCAGCGAGCTCTGGAAACACCATATATTTT.

This chain links TRBV7-9 with TRBJ1-2; TRBD1 might be the D (5 bases). Germline assignment: CDR1 SEHNR and CDR2 FQNEAQ (reference sequence). Deletions cut 2 bases from V and 2 bases from J, with 9 bases between. CDR3 length: 14 amino acids. The CDR3 sequence is CASSLSGNNYGYTF. The CDR3 nucleotides are TGTGCCAGCAGCTTATCAGGGAACAACTATGGCTACACCTTC. Variable domain in full (rest from reference TRBV7-9 and TRBJ1-2): DTGVSQNPRHKITKRGQNVTFRCDPISEHNRLYWYRQTLGQGPEFLTYFQNEAQLEKSRLLSDRFSAERPKGSFSTLEIQRTEQGDSAMYLCASSLSGNNYGYTFGSGTRLTVV.

In DNA form, the CDR3 reads TGTGCCAGTAGTATCACAGGCCCTTCTGGAAACACCATATATTTT. Amino acids: CASSITGPSGNTIYF. The chain carries TRBV19 and TRBJ1-3; D might be TRBD1 (5 bases). The germline V gene has CDR1 LNHDA and CDR2 SQIVND (reference sequence). V was shortened by 3 bases and J by 1 base, with 10 bases between the two germline ends. This CDR3 has 15 amino acids.

The rearrangement uses TRBV15 and TRBJ1-2, with unresolved D. V shed 0 bases and J shed 2 bases, with 13 bases lying between them. Germline CDR1 is LNHNV and CDR2 is YYDKDF (reference sequence). This CDR3 has 16 residues. The CDR3 protein is CATSRDLAGRNYGYTF. CDR3 nucleotides: TGTGCCACCAGCAGAGATCTCGCGGGAAGGAACTATGGCTACACCTTC.

In the case of this clone: One end of the junction fails to match germline, which may point to a read error. The rearrangement uses TRBV6-2 or TRBV6-3 and TRBJ2-7; 11 bases match TRBD2. Germline-derived CDR1 and CDR2 are MNHEY and SVGEGT. The CDR3 runs 16 residues. CDR3 coding DNA: TGTGCCAGCAGTTACTCGGCTAGCGGGGGGATTGGTGTACATCGGTTC. It yields the protein CASSYSASGGIGVHRF.

This sequence joins TRBV5-6 and TRBJ1-1; D is undetermined. The V end lost 4 bases, the J end lost 5 bases, and 12 bases lay between the germline ends. Germline loops: CDR1 SGHDT, CDR2 YYEEEE. CDR3 size: 13 residues. The CDR3 sequence is CASSQPGGTEAFF. The CDR3 bases are TGTGCCAGCAGCCAACCCGGAGGAACTGAAGCTTTCTTT.

This chain uses TRBV30 with TRBJ1-3; unclear D gene. The V end was cut by 2 bases, the J end by 0 bases, with 8 bases between. Germline V gene data show CDR1 as GTSNPN and CDR2 as SVGIG (reference sequence). There are 14 residues in the CDR3. The CDR3 loop is CAWSSDFSGNTIYF. The DNA for the CDR3 is TGTGCCTGGAGTTCGGACTTCTCTGGAAACACCATATATTTT.